What follows are 19 T cell receptor beta chains derived from one specimen sequenced in a study of response to subunit inactivated influenza vaccine (dated by TCRdb to 2016 to 2018). The protocol used for the library was RT-PCR. TCRdb lists the instrument as Illumina HiSeq 2500. Through fastp at Q25 and MiXCR, TCRdb rebuilt clones from the public reads, retaining in-frame beta chains. Duplicate CDR3 protein sequences are folded into a single record with the most common DNA and genes. This sample gives 150,000 to 200,000 distinct CDR3 sequences in total; 9.5% to 13% of them show up just once. The ten largest account for 9.5% to 15% of the sample. Per the publication, the time point label means: around 47 days after influenza vaccine administration. The sequences come from non-naive T cells sorted from PBMCs, collected roughly 6 weeks after vaccination. The meaning of the sample's cell subset or site label: memory T cell fraction. All receptors derive from a middle-aged man who received an inactivated influenza vaccine. Donor details come from another sample of the same person, matched by shared clones.

This clonotype showed up just a few times. The V call is TRBV21-1, the J call TRBJ2-1; no DNA check was done on the table's D call, TRBD2. TRBV21-1 is termed a pseudogene. The length of the CDR3 is 16 residues. CDR3 nucleotide sequence: TGTGCCAGCAGCATCCTGCTAGCGGAAGGCTACAATGAGCAGTTCTTC. Translating gives CASSILLAEGYNEQFF.

Many counts were recorded for this clonotype. V gene TRBV5-1 combines with J gene TRBJ1-4; D gene unclear. V shed 7 bases and J shed 8 bases, with 18 bases lying between them. CDR1 and CDR2 from the germline V gene are SGHRS and YFSETQ. This CDR3 has 14 amino acids. CDR3 sequence reads: CASGPTGAGEKLFF. The CDR3 coding sequence is TGCGCCAGCGGGCCCACGGGCGCTGGGGAAAAACTGTTTTTT.

This chain connects TRBV6-5 to TRBJ1-2, with D hard to call. V gave up 2 bases and J gave up 2 bases, with 6 bases separating them. Germline V CDR1 and CDR2: MNHEY, SVGAGI. This CDR3 is 13 amino acids long. For the CDR3, the DNA is TGTGCCAGCAGTTACGGGTTAAACTATGGCTACACCTTC. It is translated as CASSYGLNYGYTF.

The chain recombines TRBV5-6 with TRBJ1-2; D possibly corresponds to TRBD1 (5 bases). The CDR3 covers 16 residues. Looked up from germline, CDR1 is SGHDT and CDR2 is YYEEEE. V lost 2 bases and J 6 bases, leaving 20 bases between the germline ends. CDR3 bases: TGTGCCAGCAGCTTCAACCTAAACCGCAGGGTTGATGGCTACACCTTC. This gives the protein CASSFNLNRRVDGYTF.

The chain employs TRBV7-2 and TRBJ2-7; tentative D call: TRBD2 (5 bases). V lost 5 bases and J 4 bases, leaving 9 bases between the germline ends. Per germline, CDR1 SGHTA and CDR2 FQGNSA. The CDR3 spans 12 residues. CDR3 in DNA: TGTGCCAGCAGCCGAGGACTTTACGAGCAGTACTTC. It yields the protein CASSRGLYEQYF.

This clonotype was counted only a few times. The CDR3 region has the DNA TGCGCCAGCAGCCTAACCGGGACTAGCGGTACTCAGACCCAGTACTTC. This encodes CASSLTGTSGTQTQYF. V is TRBV5-1 and J is TRBJ2-5; 11 bases match TRBD2. Germline assignment: CDR1 SGHRS and CDR2 YFSETQ. The CDR3 has 16 residues. Trimming removed 4 bases from V and 6 bases from J; junction bases left unmatched: 11.

This clonotype has a count of ten or more. CDR3 sequence reads: CASSWGTGNQPQHF. The CDR3 nucleotides are TGTGCCAGCAGCTGGGGGACAGGGAATCAGCCCCAGCATTTT. The chain recombines TRBV5-5 with TRBJ1-5; TRBD1 matches 9 bases. CDR3 length: 14 amino acids. V shed 3 bases and J 4 bases; nucleotides not matched to a gene: 2. CDR1 SGHKS and CDR2 YYEKEE come from the germline V gene (reference sequence).

The table lists this clonotype with a few counts. The chain couples TRBV4-2 to TRBJ2-3, with 15 bases lining up with TRBD2. Germline V gene sequence: CDR1 LGHNA, CDR2 YNFKEQ. The J segment lost 2 bases and the V segment lost 4 bases, leaving 1 base of the junction unmatched. This CDR3 comprises 16 residues. This CDR3 is CASSRTSGGDTDTQYF. The CDR3 DNA reads as TGTGCCAGCAGCCGGACTAGCGGGGGGGACACAGATACGCAGTATTTT.

This chain uses TRBV20-1 with TRBJ2-1; a weak D match, TRBD2 (6 bases). The germline V gene has CDR1 DFQATT and CDR2 SNEGSKA (reference sequence). Deletions cut 5 bases from V and 0 bases from J, with 17 bases between. This CDR3 spans 16 amino acids. The CDR3, as DNA: TGCAGTGCTGGTGGCGGGGACGGGAGCTCCTACAATGAGCAGTTCTTC. Translation gives CSAGGGDGSSYNEQFF.

Ten or more counts support this clonotype. V and J are TRBV15 and TRBJ1-1; TRBD1 agrees at 10 bases. The CDR3 extends over 12 amino acids. V lost 3 bases and J lost 10; bases outside the gene matches: 2. The germline CDR1 and CDR2 sequences are LNHNV and YYDKDF (reference sequence). Here the CDR3 reads CATSRDRGGAFF. CDR3 DNA: TGTGCCACCAGCAGGGACAGGGGGGGAGCTTTCTTT.

This clonotype was observed a few times. CDR3 in amino acids: CSARQGGASYEQYF. The CDR3 bases are TGCAGTGCTAGACAGGGGGGGGCTTCGTACGAGCAGTACTTC. V usage is TRBV20-1 and J usage is TRBJ2-7; D assignment may be TRBD1 or TRBD2 (7 bases each). CDR1 DFQATT and CDR2 SNEGSKA come from the germline V gene (reference sequence). The CDR3 is made up of 14 amino acids. Trimming left V 2 bases short and J 4 bases short, with 15 bases between.

The V call is TRBV28, the J call TRBJ2-3, with 9 positions matching TRBD1. The CDR3 runs 16 residues. Germline CDR1 and CDR2: MDHEN and SYDVKM. V lost 2 bases to trimming and J lost 1 base; unmatched junction nucleotides: 4. Here the CDR3 reads CASSLLGQGGTDTQYF. DNA for the CDR3: TGTGCCAGCAGTTTACTGGGACAGGGAGGCACAGATACGCAGTATTTT.

This clonotype has a count of ten or more. This chain joins TRBV9 and TRBJ2-7; perhaps TRBD1 as D (5 bases). This CDR3 contains 16 residues. Trimming took off 4 bases at V and 4 bases at J, with 21 bases between the two ends. Germline CDR1 SGDLS, CDR2 YYNGEE. The CDR3 nucleotides are TGTGCCAGCAGCCCCTCTGGGCAGGGTAGGGGATACGAGCAGTACTTC. It specifies CASSPSGQGRGYEQYF.

This clonotype was picked up many times. The J gene is TRBJ2-7, the V gene TRBV18; perhaps TRBD1 as D (6 bases). The length of the CDR3 is 12 residues. The ends were cut back, 3 bases at V and 7 bases at J, with 10 bases in the middle. Germline values: CDR1 KGHSH, CDR2 LQKENI. The CDR3 sequence is CASSPQGKEQYF. In nucleotides, the CDR3 is TGTGCCAGCTCACCGCAGGGGAAAGAGCAGTACTTC.

The V call is TRBV7-6, the J call TRBJ1-1; D ambiguous. CDR3 length equals 13 residues. The V end lost 2 bases, the J end lost 5 bases, and 9 bases lay between the germline ends. Germline-derived CDR1 and CDR2 are SGHVS and FNYEAQ. CDR3 region: CASSLTQATEAFF. Written as DNA, the CDR3 is TGTGCCAGCAGCTTAACGCAGGCAACTGAAGCTTTCTTT.

This clonotype was detected only a few times. CDR3 DNA: TGTGCCAGCAGTTACCCTCCGGAGAGGAATGGCTACACCTTC. Protein product: CASSYPPERNGYTF. The rearrangement joins TRBV28 to TRBJ1-2; no clear D. CDR1 is MDHEN, CDR2 SYDVKM, per germline. V dropped 4 bases and J dropped 6 bases, with 15 bases sitting between them. This CDR3 is 14 amino acids long.

This clonotype was recorded many times. The V and J genes are TRBV7-2 and TRBJ2-3; 9 nucleotides line up with TRBD2. Germline V gene lookup returns CDR1 SGHTA and CDR2 FQGNSA. The CDR3 is made up of 17 amino acids. J was trimmed by 4 bases and V by 1 base; bases with no gene match: 9. The DNA for the CDR3 is TGTGCCAGCAGCTTAGTGGTGACTAGCGGCTTTTCAGATACGCAGTATTTT. Protein: CASSLVVTSGFSDTQYF.

This clonotype was picked up a small number of times. The CDR3 here is CASSLALTGNPGELFF. The CDR3 nucleotides are TGTGCCAGCAGTTTAGCGTTGACAGGGAATCCCGGGGAGCTGTTTTTT. The chain joins TRBV12-3 or TRBV12-4 to TRBJ2-2; TRBD1 matches at 7 bases. V was clipped by 0 bases and J by 6 bases; unmatched bases: 7. This CDR3 is 16 amino acids long.

This clonotype has only a few counts. An end of the junction differs from the germline gene, which may be a read error. This rearrangement joins TRBV12-3 or TRBV12-4 to TRBJ2-3, with D perhaps TRBD2 (5 bases). This CDR3 spans 18 amino acids. CDR3 region: CAISFLGPRADGTDTQYF. DNA of the CDR3: TGTGCCATCAGTTTTTTGGGCCCGAGGGCTGACGGCACAGATACGCAGTATTTT.